The 9 T cell receptor beta chains in this list originate from one sample, sequenced in a study of STAT3 mutations in large granular lymphocyte leukemia. Whole-study findings and limits: Every T-LGLL patient had at least one immunodominant TCRbeta clonotype.

Clones were read by immunoSEQ multiplex PCR, and TCRdb kept only the in-frame ones, dropping some. The data contain approximately 30,000 clones, about 74% of them seen just once; the ten biggest clones take up about 29%. These receptors lack a known antigen. The sequenced sample consisted of peripheral blood mononuclear cells. The source of these receptors is a woman aged 45 to 65 with T-cell large granular lymphocyte leukemia. Some clones in this sample may be carry-over from other donors' samples.

The CDR3 spells CASSLNTGSNQPQHF. The CDR3 nucleotides are TGCGCCAGCAGCCTCAATACGGGAAGCAATCAGCCCCAGCATTTT. This chain links TRBV5-1 with TRBJ1-5; no reliable D call. Trimming removed 4 bases from V and 1 base from J, with 12 bases in between. Germline assignment: CDR1 SGHRS and CDR2 YFSETQ. The CDR3 is 15 amino acids.

The rearrangement joins TRBV28 to TRBJ1-4; 11 nucleotides match TRBD1. This CDR3 has 15 residues. The V segment lost 8 bases and the J segment 8 bases; nucleotides outside the gene matches: 10. CDR1 is MDHEN, CDR2 SYDVKM, per germline. This chain's CDR3 is CASRTGGASGEKLFF. In DNA, the CDR3 is TGTGCCAGCCGGACAGGGGGCGCTTCAGGGGAAAAACTGTTTTTT.

In its sample, this clone was seen a few times. The V and J genes are TRBV4-3 and TRBJ1-2, with D possibly being TRBD1 (5 bases). CDR1 is LGHNA and CDR2 is YSLEER in the germline V gene. V was shortened by 2 bases and J by 4 bases, with 8 bases between the two germline ends. The length of the CDR3 is 13 residues. CDR3 DNA sequence: TGCGCCAGCAGCCAAAACCAGGGCTATGGCTACACCTTC. Protein product: CASSQNQGYGYTF.

The rearrangement links TRBV5-1 to TRBJ1-5, with D maybe TRBD1 (5 bases). The CDR3 has 14 amino acids. V gave up 4 bases and J gave up 7 bases, with 15 bases separating them. Germline V gene data show CDR1 as SGHRS and CDR2 as YFSETQ. CDR3: CASSGGRGGQPQHF. In DNA, the CDR3 is TGCGCCAGCAGCGGCGGGCGGGGGGGACAGCCCCAGCATTTT.

V gene TRBV5-4 combines with J gene TRBJ1-4, with D hard to call. V lost 5 bases, J lost 7 bases, and 18 bases lay in between. CDR1 and CDR2 from the germline V gene are SGHNT and YYREEE (reference sequence). This CDR3 is 15 amino acids long. The DNA for the CDR3 is TGTGCCAGCAGTTCAGGAGGTCTCATGGGTGAAAAACTGTTTTTT. It is translated as CASSSGGLMGEKLFF.

V usage is TRBV11-2 and J usage is TRBJ2-7; unclear D gene. Trimming removed 2 bases at V and 5 bases at J, with 10 bases between. The germline V gene has CDR1 SGHAT and CDR2 FQNNGV. This CDR3 comprises 13 residues. CDR3 sequence reads: CASSLNLIDEQYF. The DNA of the CDR3 is TGTGCCAGCAGCTTAAACTTGATAGACGAGCAGTACTTC.

V is TRBV10-3 and J is TRBJ1-4, with a weak D call TRBD1 (6 bases). CDR1 is ENHRY, CDR2 SYGVKD, per germline. This CDR3 has 15 residues. The V and J ends lost 4 bases and 0 bases respectively, with 9 bases between them. The CDR3 DNA follows: TGTGCCATCAGTGGGACAGACACAACTAATGAAAAACTGTTTTTT. It encodes CAISGTDTTNEKLFF.

The chain carries TRBV7-9 and TRBJ2-7; TRBD1 matches 8 bases. Per the germline V gene, CDR1 is SEHNR and CDR2 is FQNEAQ (reference sequence). The CDR3 has 15 residues. V was pared by 1 base and J by 5 bases, with 7 bases of the junction left unmatched. The CDR3 protein is CASSLGTGLRDEQYF. DNA for the CDR3: TGTGCCAGCAGCTTAGGGACAGGGCTACGGGACGAGCAGTACTTC.

The chain joins TRBV29-1 to TRBJ1-2; D is unresolved. The CDR3 totals 13 residues. Germline V gene lookup returns CDR1 SQVTM and CDR2 ANQGSEA. Trimming shortened V by 4 bases and J by 1 base, and 10 bases separated the two germline ends. The CDR3 is CSVAPGLNYGYTF. CDR3 nucleotide sequence: TGCAGCGTTGCCCCTGGGCTTAACTATGGCTACACCTTC.